These 15 T cell receptor beta chains originate from one sample sequenced in a study of vaccination effects on CD4 cells after COVID-19. Following culture for roughly 10 days, CD4+ T cells were isolated. A positive SARS-CoV-2 PCR test fell between March and December 2020. Everyone in the study got two shots of either the BNT162b2 or mRNA-1273 vaccine. No antigen has been identified for these receptors. Sequenced by immunoSEQ multiplex PCR; TCRdb stores in-frame clones only, minus some. The sample records 40,000 to 55,000 clones, approximately 82% being singletons. Sample: CD4+ T cells from PBMCs cultured without peptide, taken after COVID-19 vaccination. The receptors were gathered from a human donor who had a prior SARS-CoV-2 infection.

The V gene is TRBV29-1, the J gene TRBJ1-2; D remains unclear. This CDR3 comprises 13 residues. Between the trimmed V and J ends, which lost 3 bases and 8 bases, there was a span of 16 bases. In germline, CDR1 is SQVTM, CDR2 ANQGSEA. Written as DNA, the CDR3 is TGCAGCGTTGATCCGGGTAGGATGCAAGGCTACACCTTC. Translating it yields CSVDPGRMQGYTF.

This chain connects TRBV4-2 to TRBJ2-5; 10 positions agree with TRBD2. This CDR3 is 16 amino acids long. Per germline, CDR1 LGHNA and CDR2 YNFKEQ. Germline trimming cut 4 bases from V and 1 base from J; bases unmatched to any gene: 6. As DNA, the CDR3 is TGTGCCAGCAGCCCGGGACTAGCGAGACGCCAAGAGACCCAGTACTTC. Translated: CASSPGLARRQETQYF.

CDR3: CASSHGQGGTDTQYF. The DNA for the CDR3 is TGCGCCAGCAGCCATGGACAGGGCGGCACAGATACGCAGTATTTT. V is TRBV4-3 and J is TRBJ2-3, with 8 bases lining up with TRBD1. The V gene end was trimmed by 3 bases and the J gene end by 1 base; junction bases not matched to a gene: 3. The CDR3 totals 15 residues. CDR1 LGHNA and CDR2 YSLEER come from the germline V gene.

CDR3 amino acids: CAGRGQGYGYTF. The CDR3 region has the DNA TGTGCCGGGCGGGGGCAGGGGTATGGCTACACCTTC. This chain joins TRBV2 and TRBJ1-2, with a tentative D call TRBD1 (6 bases). The CDR3 totals 12 residues. V shed 11 bases and J shed 5 bases, with 15 bases lying between them. Germline V gene lookup returns CDR1 SNHLY and CDR2 FYNNEI.

The chain is built from TRBV6-5 and TRBJ1-4; D gene ambiguous. The CDR3 is 15 amino acids. Per germline, CDR1 MNHEY and CDR2 SVGAGI. With 0 bases removed from V and 10 bases from J, the gap between germline ends came to 15 bases. The chain's CDR3 is CASSYSTTVPRKLFF. CDR3 bases: TGTGCCAGCAGTTACTCTACTACCGTTCCTAGAAAACTGTTTTTT.

The rearrangement joins TRBV10-3 to TRBJ1-5; a possible D gene is TRBD1 (5 bases). Per the germline V gene, CDR1 is ENHRY and CDR2 is SYGVKD. The V and J ends lost 6 bases and 8 bases respectively, with 11 bases between them. CDR3 length: 12 amino acids. The CDR3 DNA reads as TGTGCCATCAGGGGGCTCGGGGAGCCCCAGCATTTT. It translates to CAIRGLGEPQHF.

About this clone: At one end the junction does not follow the germline gene, possibly because of a read error. The rearrangement links TRBV2 to TRBJ2-7, with D possibly being TRBD2 (6 bases). CDR3 length: 12 residues. Germline values: CDR1 SNHLY, CDR2 FYNNEI. CDR3 nucleotide sequence: TGTGCCAGCAGTGGGGACTCCCACGAGCAGTACTTC. Residues: CASSGDSHEQYF.

The chain joins TRBV5-1 to TRBJ2-3; the D gene is possibly TRBD2 (5 bases). CDR1 is SGHRS, CDR2 YFSETQ, per germline. The CDR3 consists of 15 residues. The germline V and J ends were trimmed by 1 base and 0 bases, with 9 bases remaining between them. The CDR3 is CASSLTGTSTDTQYF. The CDR3 DNA follows: TGCGCCAGCAGCTTGACGGGAACTAGCACAGATACGCAGTATTTT.

This rearrangement joins TRBV7-2 to TRBJ2-1, with a tentative D call TRBD2 (5 bases). Deletions cut 4 bases from V and 7 bases from J, with 11 bases between. This CDR3 contains 13 residues. Germline V gene data show CDR1 as SGHTA and CDR2 as FQGNSA. The CDR3 DNA follows: TGTGCCAGCAGCTCCCAAACTAGGAATGAGCAGTTCTTC. Translated, it gives CASSSQTRNEQFF.

A word on this clone: At one end, the junction sequence differs from germline, possibly due to a read error. The V and J genes are TRBV4-1 and TRBJ2-3, with TRBD2 as a possible D gene (7 bases). The germline CDR1 and CDR2 sequences are MGHRA and YSYEKL. CDR3 size: 16 residues. In nucleotides, the CDR3 is TGCGCCAGCAGCCAAGGGGGGGGCCTCGGCACGGATACGCAGTATTTT. As protein: CASSQGGGLGTDTQYF.

The J gene is TRBJ2-2, the V gene TRBV14, with TRBD1 identical over 7 bases. Germline V CDR1 and CDR2: SGHDN, FVKESK. The CDR3 consists of 14 residues. J lost 4 bases, V lost 4 bases, and 3 bases had no gene match. The CDR3 bases are TGTGCCAGCAGCCGGGACAGACTCACCGGGGAGCTGTTTTTT. It translates to CASSRDRLTGELFF.

The V gene is TRBV7-2, the J gene TRBJ2-5, with a weak D call TRBD1 (5 bases). Trimming removed 5 bases from V and 4 bases from J, with 14 bases in between. The germline gives CDR1 SGHTA, CDR2 FQGNSA. This CDR3 is built from 14 residues. This CDR3 is CASSPQGFGETQYF. CDR3 nucleotide sequence: TGTGCCAGCAGCCCCCAGGGATTCGGAGAGACCCAGTACTTC.

The chain joins TRBV12-3 or TRBV12-4 to TRBJ2-3; D gene unclear. V gave up 6 bases and J gave up 3 bases, with 4 bases separating them. This CDR3 region has 11 residues. The CDR3 DNA follows: TGTGCCAGCAGCCGAACAGATACGCAGTATTTT. Translating gives CASSRTDTQYF.

The chain couples TRBV2 to TRBJ1-2; 8 bases are shared with TRBD1. The CDR3 loop spans 15 amino acids. V lost 6 bases, J lost 4 bases, and 10 bases stayed unmatched. Germline CDR1 and CDR2: SNHLY and FYNNEI. The CDR3 DNA sequence: TGTGCCAGCAGGATAGGGGACAGGTGGGGCTATGGCTACACCTTC. This codes for CASRIGDRWGYGYTF.

The chain couples TRBV5-1 to TRBJ2-1, with 13 positions matching TRBD2. The germline V gene has CDR1 SGHRS and CDR2 YFSETQ. The J segment lost 13 bases and the V segment lost 4 bases, leaving 8 bases of the junction unmatched. The CDR3 runs to 14 residues. CDR3 residues: CASSAGLAGSEQFF. Written as DNA, the CDR3 is TGCGCCAGCAGCGCGGGACTAGCGGGATCGGAACAGTTCTTC.